The rows below give T cell receptor beta chains drawn from one sample of a study of control samples from healthy donors and cancer patients. Profiled with immunoSEQ multiplex PCR; TCRdb holds only in-frame clones, not every one. The sample has fewer than 200,000 clones, 93% seen once. Sequenced input: blood. These receptors were collected from a woman aged 55-75 years in good health. CDR3s include the opening cysteine and the closing phenylalanine or tryptophan. The order of the fields is D gene, clone size, J gene, V gene, CDR3 protein, CDR3 DNA. A D gene is named only where the DNA matches it firmly. For some rows the clone size is stated as once, few or many, or as a class when expanded; others skip it.

>TRBD1|-|TRBJ1-1|TRBV5-1
CASSNGQGAGTEAFF
TGCGCCAGCAGCAATGGACAGGGGGCGGGGACTGAAGCTTTCTTT
>TRBD1|-|TRBJ1-2|TRBV11-2
CASSLGGTGGSNYGYTF
TGTGCCAGCAGCTTAGGAGGGACAGGGGGTAGTAACTATGGCTACACCTTC
>-|-|TRBJ2-7|TRBV10-3
CAISRDNYYEQYF
TGTGCCATAAGCCGGGACAACTACTACGAGCAGTACTTC
>-|once|TRBJ2-1|TRBV7-2
CASSLQGPNEQFF
TGTGCCAGCAGCTTACAGGGGCCAAATGAGCAGTTCTTC
>TRBD2|-|TRBJ2-1|TRBV2
CASSTTSHEQFF
TGTGCCAGCAGTACGACTAGCCATGAGCAGTTCTTC
>TRBD1|-|TRBJ1-2|TRBV24-1
CATSDSTGDGGYTF
TGTGCCACCAGTGATTCGACAGGGGATGGTGGCTACACCTTC
>-|-|TRBJ2-2|TRBV3-1/TRBV3-2
CASSQGPQGTGELFF
TGTGCCAGCAGCCAAGGACCTCAGGGAACCGGGGAGCTGTTTTTT
>TRBD1|-|TRBJ1-2|TRBV30
CAWSSGQINNYGYTF
TGTGCCTGGAGTTCGGGACAGATTAATAACTATGGCTACACCTTC
>TRBD1|-|TRBJ1-1|TRBV11-3
CASAATGFATEAFF
TGTGCCAGCGCCGCGACAGGGTTTGCCACTGAAGCTTTCTTT
>TRBD2|-|TRBJ2-1|TRBV6-5
CASSLAGGRYEQFF
TGTGCCAGCAGTTTAGCGGGGGGGAGGTATGAGCAGTTCTTC
>-|-|TRBJ1-2|TRBV7-2
CASSPQRYGGKGNYGYTF
TGTGCCAGCAGCCCACAGCGCTACGGGGGAAAAGGGAACTATGGCTACACCTTC
>-|-|TRBJ1-5|TRBV6-1
CASSEAHRVGNQPQHF
TGTGCCAGCAGTGAAGCTCATAGGGTCGGCAATCAGCCCCAGCATTTT
>TRBD1|-|TRBJ1-4|TRBV3-1/TRBV3-2
CASSPGQFTTNEKLFF
TGTGCCAGCAGTCCGGGACAGTTCACAACTAATGAAAAACTGTTTTTT
>TRBD1|-|TRBJ1-1|TRBV9
CASSVTTGATNTEAFF
TGTGCCAGCAGCGTCACTACAGGGGCGACGAACACTGAAGCTTTCTTT
>TRBD1|-|TRBJ1-1|TRBV18
CASSPGQGFITEAFF
TGTGCCAGCTCACCGGGACAGGGGTTTATCACTGAAGCTTTCTTT
>-|once|TRBJ1-3|TRBV19
CASALGGSGNTIYF
TGTGCCAGCGCCCTGGGGGGTTCGGGAAACACCATATATTTT
>-|-|TRBJ1-4|TRBV19
CASSNAGLKLFF
TGTGCCAGTAGTAACGCAGGGTTGAAACTGTTTTTT
>TRBD2|-|TRBJ2-4|TRBV6-2/TRBV6-3
CASSYDASGGNIQYF
TGTGCCAGCAGTTACGATGCTAGCGGGGGGAACATTCAGTACTTC
>-|-|TRBJ1-1|TRBV4-2
CASSQVEGGNTEAFF
TGTGCCAGCAGCCAAGTCGAAGGGGGGAACACTGAAGCTTTCTTT
>-|-|TRBJ2-6|TRBV5-4
CASKSTTGANVLTF
TGTGCCAGCAAATCGACGACTGGGGCCAACGTCCTGACTTTC
>TRBD1|-|TRBJ1-5|TRBV6-7
CASSYPADRDF
TGTGCCAGCAGTTACCCTGCGGACAGGGATTTT
>-|-|TRBJ2-1|TRBV7-3
CASSLTSTHNEQFF
TGTGCCAGCAGCTTAACGAGTACACACAATGAGCAGTTCTTC
>TRBD2|-|TRBJ2-7|TRBV6-2/TRBV6-3
CASSYDRGGYEQYF
TGTGCCAGCAGTTACGACCGGGGGGGGTACGAGCAGTACTTC
>TRBD2|-|TRBJ2-3|TRBV6-5
CASKSGGAPDTQYF
TGTGCCAGCAAGAGCGGGGGGGCCCCAGATACGCAGTATTTT
>-|-|TRBJ1-4|TRBV29-1
CSVSRDDEKLFF
TGCAGCGTATCCAGGGATGATGAAAAACTGTTTTTT
>-|-|TRBJ2-1|TRBV6-5
CASTPGSYNEQFF
TGTGCCAGCACCCCTGGCTCCTACAATGAGCAGTTCTTC
>TRBD1|-|TRBJ1-2|TRBV19
CASSPIYTGVGRGVYGYTF
TGTGCCAGTAGTCCGATCTATACAGGGGTTGGTCGTGGAGTGTATGGCTACACCTTC